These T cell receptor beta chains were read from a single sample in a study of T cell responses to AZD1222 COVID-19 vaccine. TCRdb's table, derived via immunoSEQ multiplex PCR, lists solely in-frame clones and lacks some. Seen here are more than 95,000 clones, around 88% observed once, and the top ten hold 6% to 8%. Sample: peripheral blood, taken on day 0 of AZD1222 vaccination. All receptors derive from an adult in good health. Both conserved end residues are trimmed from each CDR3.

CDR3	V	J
ASSLGPIIHSPLH	TRBV11-2	TRBJ1-6
ASKTGALNQPQH	TRBV19	TRBJ1-5
ASSRTGEETQY	TRBV5-1	TRBJ2-5
ASSSAPRATNTGELF	TRBV7-9	TRBJ2-2
ASSLAGRTDTQY	TRBV28	TRBJ2-3
ASRPEAGKMNTEAF	TRBV11-2	TRBJ1-1
ASSLTGGAGELF	TRBV7-2	TRBJ2-2
ASNPRDRVYEQY	TRBV19	TRBJ2-7
ASSVEGFETQY	TRBV9	TRBJ2-5
SGTKDGADGYT	TRBV29-1	TRBJ1-2
ASSFVGRGTEAF	TRBV7-3	TRBJ1-1
ASSPAQYNGYT	TRBV16	TRBJ1-2
SVQRGSYNEQF	TRBV29-1	TRBJ2-1
ASSLGQINEKLF	TRBV28	TRBJ1-4
SVERQYNEQF	TRBV29-1	TRBJ2-1
ASSLTGGGETQY	TRBV7-9	TRBJ2-5
ASSQSTSEMMEQY	TRBV23-1	TRBJ2-7
ASSGLSGGNEKLF	TRBV5-1	TRBJ1-4
ASSTNRQGAQH	TRBV11-2	TRBJ1-5